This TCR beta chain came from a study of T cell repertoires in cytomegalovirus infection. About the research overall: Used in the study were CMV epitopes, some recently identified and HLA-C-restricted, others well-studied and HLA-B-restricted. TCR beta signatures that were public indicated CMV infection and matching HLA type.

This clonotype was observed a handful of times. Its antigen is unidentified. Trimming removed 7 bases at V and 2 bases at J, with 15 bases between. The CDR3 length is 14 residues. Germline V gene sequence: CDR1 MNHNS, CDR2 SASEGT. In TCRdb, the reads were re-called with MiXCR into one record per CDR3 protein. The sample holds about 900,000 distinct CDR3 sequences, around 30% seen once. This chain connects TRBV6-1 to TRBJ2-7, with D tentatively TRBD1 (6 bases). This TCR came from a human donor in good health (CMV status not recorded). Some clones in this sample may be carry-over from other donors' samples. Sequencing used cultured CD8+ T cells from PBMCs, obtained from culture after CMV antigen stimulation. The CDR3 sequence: CASTPGGRAYEQYF. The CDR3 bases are TGTGCCAGCACCCCTGGGGGCCGTGCCTACGAGCAGTACTTC.